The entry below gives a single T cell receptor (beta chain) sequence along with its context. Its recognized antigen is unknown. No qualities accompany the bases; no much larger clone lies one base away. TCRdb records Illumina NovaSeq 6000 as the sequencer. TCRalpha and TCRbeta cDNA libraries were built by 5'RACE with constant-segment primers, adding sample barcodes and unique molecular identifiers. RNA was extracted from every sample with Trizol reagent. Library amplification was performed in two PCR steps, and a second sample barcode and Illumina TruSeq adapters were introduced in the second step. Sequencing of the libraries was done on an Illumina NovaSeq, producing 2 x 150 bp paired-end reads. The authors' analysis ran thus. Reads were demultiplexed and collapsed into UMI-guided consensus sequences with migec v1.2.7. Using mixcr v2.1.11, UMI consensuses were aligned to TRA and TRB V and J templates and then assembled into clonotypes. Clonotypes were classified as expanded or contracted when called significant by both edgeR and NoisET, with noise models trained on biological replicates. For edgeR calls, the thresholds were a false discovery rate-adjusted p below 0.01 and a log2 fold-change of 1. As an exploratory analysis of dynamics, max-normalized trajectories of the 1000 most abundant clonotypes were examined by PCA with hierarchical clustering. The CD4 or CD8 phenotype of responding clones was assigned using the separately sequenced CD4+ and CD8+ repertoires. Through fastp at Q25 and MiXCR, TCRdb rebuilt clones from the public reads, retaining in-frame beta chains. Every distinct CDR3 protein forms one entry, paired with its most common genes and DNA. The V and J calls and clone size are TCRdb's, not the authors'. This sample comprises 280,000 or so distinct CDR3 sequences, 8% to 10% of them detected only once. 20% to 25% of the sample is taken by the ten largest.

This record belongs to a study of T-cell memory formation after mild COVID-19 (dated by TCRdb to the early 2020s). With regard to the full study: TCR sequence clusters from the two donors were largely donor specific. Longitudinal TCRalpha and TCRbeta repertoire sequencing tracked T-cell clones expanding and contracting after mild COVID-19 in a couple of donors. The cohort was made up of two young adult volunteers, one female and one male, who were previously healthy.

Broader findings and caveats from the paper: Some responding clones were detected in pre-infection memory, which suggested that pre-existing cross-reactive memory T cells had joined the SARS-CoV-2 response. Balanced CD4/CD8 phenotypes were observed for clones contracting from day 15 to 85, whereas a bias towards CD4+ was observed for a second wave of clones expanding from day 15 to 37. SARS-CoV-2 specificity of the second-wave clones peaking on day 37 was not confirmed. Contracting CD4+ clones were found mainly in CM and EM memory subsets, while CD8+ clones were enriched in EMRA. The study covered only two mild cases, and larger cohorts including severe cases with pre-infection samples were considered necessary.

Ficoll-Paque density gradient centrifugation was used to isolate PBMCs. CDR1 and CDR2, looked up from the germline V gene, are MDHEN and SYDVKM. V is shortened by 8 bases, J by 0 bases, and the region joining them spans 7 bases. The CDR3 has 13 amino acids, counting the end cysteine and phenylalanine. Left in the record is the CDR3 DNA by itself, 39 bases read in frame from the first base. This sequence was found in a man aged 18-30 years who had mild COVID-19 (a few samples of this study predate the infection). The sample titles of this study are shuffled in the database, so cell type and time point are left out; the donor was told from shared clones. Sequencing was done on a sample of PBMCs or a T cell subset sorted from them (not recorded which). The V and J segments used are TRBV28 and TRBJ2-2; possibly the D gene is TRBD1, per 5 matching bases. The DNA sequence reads TGTGCCAGCGGGGCCGCGAACACCGGGGAGCTGTTTTTT. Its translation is CASGAANTGELFF.